The 20 T cell receptor beta chains below come from one sample, sequenced in a study of shared clonotypes between healthy human individuals. TCRdb's copy holds only in-frame clones and misses some; the assay was immunoSEQ multiplex PCR. The table shows a few million clones, with approximately 94% occurring only once. What was sequenced was naive CD4+ T cells sorted from blood. The subset was: CD45RA+ positively selected. These receptors were collected from a man aged 18 to 30 in good health.

The chain joins TRBV6-5 to TRBJ2-7; 8 bases fit TRBD2. J lost 7 bases, V lost 6 bases, and 11 bases had no gene match. Germline CDR1 MNHEY, CDR2 SVGAGI. This CDR3 region has 14 residues. This chain's CDR3 is CASSRAGRAGEQYF. The DNA for the CDR3 is TGTGCCAGCAGCCGGGCCGGGAGGGCGGGTGAGCAGTACTTC.

A word on this clone: At the DNA level, this CDR3 is encoded by other sequences in the same sample as well. The chain employs TRBV30 and TRBJ2-7; possible D gene TRBD1, 6 bases. CDR1 is GTSNPN, CDR2 SVGIG, per germline (reference sequence). V lost 4 bases, J lost 4 bases, and 8 bases lay in between. This CDR3 is 11 amino acids long. The CDR3 bases are TGTGCCTGGAAAAGGGGGTACGAGCAGTACTTC. This codes for CAWKRGYEQYF.

The chain joins TRBV5-8 to TRBJ2-7, with D hard to call. V lost 4 bases and J 8 bases, leaving 13 bases between the germline ends. Germline V gene lookup returns CDR1 SGHTS and CDR2 YDEGEE. This CDR3 region has 12 residues. The CDR3 nucleotides are TGTGCCAGCAGCCTCAAAGGCAGGCAGCAGTACTTC. It encodes CASSLKGRQQYF.

This chain connects TRBV6-5 to TRBJ2-5, with 8 bases that match TRBD1. This CDR3 spans 15 amino acids. CDR1 is MNHEY and CDR2 is SVGAGI in the germline V gene. Trimming at V came to 0 bases and at J to 5 bases, leaving 5 bases not matched to a gene. The CDR3 DNA is TGTGCCAGCAGTTACTCCCGACAGGGGCGTGAGACCCAGTACTTC. This codes for CASSYSRQGRETQYF.

The chain joins TRBV7-2 to TRBJ2-1; tentative D call: TRBD1 (6 bases). Germline CDR1 is SGHTA and CDR2 is FQGNSA. The germline V and J ends were trimmed by 5 bases and 10 bases, with 18 bases remaining between them. This CDR3 spans 14 amino acids. CDR3 region: CASSLGPAQGEQFF. In DNA, the CDR3 is TGTGCCAGCAGCCTAGGACCCGCCCAGGGGGAGCAGTTCTTC.

The gene calls are TRBV28 and TRBJ1-3; D is perhaps TRBD1 (6 bases). V was cut by 5 bases and J by 2 bases, with 16 bases left in between. Germline-derived CDR1 and CDR2 are MDHEN and SYDVKM. The CDR3 is made up of 16 amino acids. The CDR3 DNA reads as TGTGCCAGCAGTCCAATCACAGGGAAGCCTGGAAACACCATATATTTT. Its protein is CASSPITGKPGNTIYF.

The genes are TRBV28 and TRBJ1-5; D unresolved. This CDR3 has 15 amino acids. V lost 2 bases, J lost 7 bases, and 15 bases lay in between. Per germline, CDR1 MDHEN and CDR2 SYDVKM. The chain's CDR3 is CASSLRVGGWQPQHF. The CDR3 DNA reads as TGTGCCAGCAGTTTAAGAGTCGGAGGCTGGCAGCCCCAGCATTTT.

On this clone itself: Other DNA sequences in this specimen translate into the identical CDR3. The V and J genes are TRBV6-1 and TRBJ1-3; D is undetermined. V dropped 9 bases and J dropped 0 bases, with 6 bases sitting between them. Germline V gene sequence: CDR1 MNHNS, CDR2 SASEGT. CDR3 size: 12 residues. Here the CDR3 reads CASGSSGNTIYF. The CDR3 nucleotides are TGTGCCAGTGGGTCCTCTGGAAACACCATATATTTT.

This clone showed up just a few times. V is TRBV30 and J is TRBJ1-1, with D possibly TRBD1 on 5 matching bases. Germline V lookup: CDR1 GTSNPN, CDR2 SVGIG (reference sequence). The CDR3 sequence is 12 residues long. Trimming left V 4 bases short and J 6 bases short, with 12 bases between. The CDR3 here is CAWIRGDPEAFF. DNA of the CDR3: TGTGCCTGGATTCGGGGGGATCCTGAAGCTTTCTTT.

The gene calls are TRBV7-2 and TRBJ2-3; D uncertain. Germline assignment: CDR1 SGHTA and CDR2 FQGNSA. Trimming cost V 5 bases and J 5 bases, with 14 bases left between them. The length of the CDR3 is 14 residues. The CDR3 coding sequence is TGTGCCAGCAGCATTGGGAACTCGGGAGATACGCAGTATTTT. As protein: CASSIGNSGDTQYF. The variable domain in full, with the rest retrieved from reference TRBV7-2 and TRBJ2-3, is GAGVSQSPSNKVTEKGKDVELRCDPISGHTALYWYRQSLGQGLEFLIYFQGNSAPDKSGLPSDRFSAERTGGSVSTLTIQRTQQEDSAVYLCASSIGNSGDTQYFGPGTRLTVL.

V gene TRBV27 combines with J gene TRBJ1-2; 8 bases match TRBD1. After removal of 9 bases from V and 1 base from J, the junction contained 4 bases not matched to a gene. The CDR3 length is 13 residues. Germline-derived CDR1 and CDR2 are MNHEY and SMNVEV (reference sequence). The CDR3 DNA is TGTGCCAGGGCGGACAGGGTTAACTATGGCTACACCTTC. It is translated as CARADRVNYGYTF.

The V call is TRBV15, the J call TRBJ2-3, with 12 bases aligning to TRBD2. CDR1 LNHNV and CDR2 YYDKDF come from the germline V gene (reference sequence). V lost 1 base, J lost 2 bases, and 7 bases stayed unmatched. This CDR3 region has 18 residues. Here the CDR3 DNA reads TGTGCCACCAGCAGAGCGGGACTAGCGGGCCCGTTCACAGATACGCAGTATTTT. This encodes CATSRAGLAGPFTDTQYF.

J is TRBJ2-1 and V is TRBV10-2; the D is unclear. Trimming cost V 7 bases and J 11 bases, with 15 bases left between them. There are 12 residues in the CDR3. Germline V gene sequence: CDR1 WSHSY, CDR2 SAAADI. The CDR3 loop reads CASMGSRVQQFF. Written as DNA, the CDR3 is TGCGCCAGCATGGGCAGTAGGGTTCAGCAGTTCTTC.

The chain employs TRBV7-2 and TRBJ2-7; D unresolved. The CDR3 extends over 12 amino acids. Germline V gives CDR1 SGHTA, CDR2 FQGNSA. Trimming removed 7 bases from V and 3 bases from J, with 10 bases in between. DNA for the CDR3: TGTGCCAGCACGTCTCCGGGCTACGAGCAGTACTTC. It yields the protein CASTSPGYEQYF.

The chain has TRBV18 and TRBJ2-5, with D hard to call. Trimming took off 1 base at V and 2 bases at J, with 20 bases between the two ends. From germline, CDR1 is KGHSH and CDR2 LQKENI. The CDR3 runs 18 residues. For the CDR3, the DNA is TGTGCCAGCTCACCACTCACCCTAGACATCGGCAGTCAAGAGACCCAGTACTTC. Encoded protein: CASSPLTLDIGSQETQYF.

The chain uses TRBV28 and TRBJ1-1; D call uncertain. V was clipped by 5 bases and J by 1 base, with 11 bases between them. Per the germline V gene, CDR1 is MDHEN and CDR2 is SYDVKM. CDR3 length: 14 residues. Here the CDR3 DNA reads TGTGCCAGCAGTCCGGGTACCGGGAACACTGAAGCTTTCTTT. Its translation is CASSPGTGNTEAFF.

The gene calls are TRBV14 and TRBJ1-4; D is unresolved. Germline loops: CDR1 SGHDN, CDR2 FVKESK. Trimming took off 4 bases at V and 5 bases at J, with 14 bases between the two ends. The CDR3 is made up of 15 amino acids. The CDR3 DNA reads as TGTGCCAGCAGCCCCACGGGATTTCCAAATGAAAAACTGTTTTTT. Amino acid sequence: CASSPTGFPNEKLFF.

The chain links TRBV7-2 to TRBJ1-2; 10 bases line up with TRBD1. Germline CDR1 SGHTA, CDR2 FQGNSA. The CDR3 spans 14 residues. After removal of 11 bases from V and 7 bases from J, the junction contained 13 bases not matched to a gene. The CDR3 reads CASSPGTGVGGYTF. CDR3 coding DNA: TGTGCCTCCTCTCCCGGGACAGGGGTCGGTGGCTACACCTTC.

The rearrangement links TRBV30 to TRBJ1-1; unclear D gene. V lost 3 bases and J lost 0, with 8 bases in between. This CDR3 is 13 amino acids long. Germline V lookup: CDR1 GTSNPN, CDR2 SVGIG (reference sequence). CDR3 in DNA: TGTGCCTGGAGCGGAAATATGAACACTGAAGCTTTCTTT. Amino acid sequence: CAWSGNMNTEAFF.

As regards this clone: Other DNA sequences from this sample encode an identical CDR3 as well. J is TRBJ2-4 and V is TRBV19; 7 nucleotides align to TRBD2. The CDR3 totals 15 residues. The V gene end was trimmed by 5 bases and the J gene end by 1 base; junction bases not matched to a gene: 5. The germline gives CDR1 LNHDA, CDR2 SQIVND (reference sequence). The CDR3 loop is CASSSPGGAKNIQYF. CDR3 sequence (DNA): TGTGCCAGTAGTTCCCCCGGGGGGGCCAAAAACATTCAGTACTTC.